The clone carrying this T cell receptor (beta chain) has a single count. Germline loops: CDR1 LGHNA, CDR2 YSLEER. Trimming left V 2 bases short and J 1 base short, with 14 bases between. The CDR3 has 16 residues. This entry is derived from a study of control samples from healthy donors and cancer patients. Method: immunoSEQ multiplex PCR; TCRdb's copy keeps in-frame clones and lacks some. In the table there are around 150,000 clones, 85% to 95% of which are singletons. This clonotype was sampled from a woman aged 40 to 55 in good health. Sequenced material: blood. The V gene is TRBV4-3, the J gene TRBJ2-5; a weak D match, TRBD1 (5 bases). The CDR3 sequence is CASSQQPSTAQETQYF. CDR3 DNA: TGCGCCAGCAGCCAACAGCCATCGACAGCCCAAGAGACCCAGTACTTC.